This is a list of T cell receptor beta chains from one sample in a study of a mutant IDH1 vaccine in newly diagnosed glioma. These TCRs are of unknown antigen specificity. Assay used: immunoSEQ multiplex PCR; TCRdb lists only in-frame clones, some missing. The data hold tens of thousands of clones, with around 76% observed a single time. The specimen was PBMCs, collected from a glioma patient whose treatment included an IDH1 peptide vaccine. These receptors all stem from a man aged 50-60 years with glioma. Each CDR3 is given with its conserved first and last residue. D genes are given only for firm matches.

>TRBV5-6|TRBJ1-4|NA
CASMAQGGEKLFF
TGTGCCAGCATGGCCCAGGGAGGAGAAAAACTGTTTTTT
>TRBV4-2|TRBJ2-4|TRBD1
CASSQGPRGRGNIQYF
TGTGCCAGCAGCCAAGGCCCCAGGGGGCGGGGAAACATTCAGTACTTC
>TRBV11-2|TRBJ2-7|TRBD1
CASSRTGARFYYEQYF
TGTGCCAGCAGCCGGACAGGGGCCCGATTTTACTACGAGCAGTACTTC
>TRBV9|TRBJ2-5|TRBD2
CASSPWGGETQYF
TGTGCCAGCAGCCCCTGGGGGGGGGAGACCCAGTACTTC
>TRBV10-3|TRBJ2-7|NA
CAIRSQWEQYF
TGTGCCATCAGATCACAGTGGGAGCAGTACTTC
>TRBV5-4|TRBJ1-1|TRBD1
CASSSGQGNRMNTEAFF
TGTGCCAGCAGCTCCGGACAGGGGAATAGGATGAACACTGAAGCTTTCTTT
>TRBV5-6|TRBJ2-3|NA
CASSFRGLVTDTQYF
TGTGCCAGCAGCTTCCGAGGACTCGTCACAGATACGCAGTATTTT
>TRBV6-1|TRBJ1-4|NA
CASREGEKLFF
TGTGCCAGCAGGGAGGGGGAAAAACTGTTTTTT
>TRBV19|TRBJ1-1|NA
CASSRDRRNTEAFF
TGTGCCAGTAGTAGAGACAGGAGGAACACTGAAGCTTTCTTT
>TRBV7-9|TRBJ1-4|NA
CASSLVIRGSGEKLFF
TGTGCCAGCAGCTTAGTTATCAGAGGGAGTGGGGAAAAACTGTTTTTT
>TRBV6-5|TRBJ1-1|NA
CASSLGGQGNTEAFF
TGTGCCAGCAGCCTAGGGGGGCAGGGGAACACTGAAGCTTTCTTT
>TRBV28|TRBJ2-7|NA
CASSSERRRPYEQYF
TGTGCCAGCAGTTCGGAGCGACGGAGACCGTACGAGCAGTACTTC
>TRBV6-1|TRBJ1-2|NA
CASSVFGYGYTF
TGTGCCAGCAGTGTCTTCGGCTATGGCTACACCTTC
>TRBV30|TRBJ1-1|NA
CAWSVRLNTEAFF
TGTGCCTGGAGTGTACGGTTGAACACTGAAGCTTTCTTT
>TRBV7-8|TRBJ2-5|TRBD2
CASSPPGGKETQYF
TGTGCCAGCAGCCCCCCGGGGGGGAAGGAGACCCAGTACTTC
>TRBV30|TRBJ2-5|TRBD1
CAWRGTEHGTQYF
TGTGCCTGGAGGGGGACAGAGCATGGGACCCAGTACTTC
>TRBV25-1|TRBJ1-2|NA
CASSDRTVYGYTF
TGTGCCAGCAGTGACCGGACGGTCTATGGCTACACCTTC
>TRBV4-3|TRBJ1-4|NA
CASSQDLMEGEKLFF
TGCGCCAGCAGCCAAGATCTCATGGAAGGAGAAAAACTGTTTTTT
>TRBV10-3|TRBJ1-1|NA
CAISRAGRATEAFF
TGTGCCATCTCCCGGGCAGGGAGGGCCACTGAAGCTTTCTTT
>TRBV2|TRBJ1-1|NA
CASSAAASRGTEAFF
TGTGCCAGCAGTGCAGCGGCGTCCCGCGGAACTGAAGCTTTCTTT